These 8 T cell receptor beta chains came from one sample sequenced in a study of blood T cells in healthy people across ages. For the second PCR, which ran for about 7 to 11 cycles, a sample-barcoded 5' primer and a J-beta primer mix were used. TCRdb analysed the 5' RACE reads with MiXCR anew, one entry per CDR3 protein. The repertoire holds hundreds of thousands of distinct CDR3 sequences, with around 21% as singletons. Sequenced sample: blood. The source is a man aged 65 to 85 in good health.

This clonotype appeared once. The chain uses TRBV7-2 and TRBJ1-2; possibly TRBD1 for D (5 bases). This CDR3 is built from 16 residues. V lost 1 base and J 1 base, leaving 13 bases between the germline ends. The germline gives CDR1 SGHTA, CDR2 FQGNSA. The CDR3: CASSLVSTGDNYGYTF. Here the CDR3 DNA reads TGTGCCAGCAGCTTAGTTTCTACAGGTGATAACTATGGCTACACCTTC.

The CDR3 loop is CSARLAESSYEQYF. The CDR3 nucleotides are TGCAGTGCTAGACTAGCGGAGAGCTCCTACGAGCAGTACTTC. The chain combines TRBV20-1 with TRBJ2-5; TRBD2 matches at 7 bases. The J call may be faulty, since TRBJ2-7 better matches the DNA end. The germline V gene has CDR1 DFQATT and CDR2 SNEGSKA (reference sequence). The CDR3 spans 14 residues.

This clonotype was seen more than once but under ten times. The CDR3 nucleotides are TGTGCCAGCAGCCGGGGACTAGCGCTCGATGAGCAGTTCTTC. It yields the protein CASSRGLALDEQFF. This sequence joins TRBV5-6 and TRBJ2-1, with 10 bases that match TRBD2. The germline gives CDR1 SGHDT, CDR2 YYEEEE. This CDR3 spans 14 amino acids. V was pared by 4 bases and J by 8 bases, with 6 bases of the junction left unmatched.

This chain connects TRBV5-1 to TRBJ2-5, with TRBD2 matching over 7 bases. V gave up 4 bases and J gave up 5 bases; unmatched junction bases: 11. CDR1 and CDR2 (germline): SGHRS, YFSETQ. CDR3 size: 15 residues. The chain's CDR3 is CASSGGTKVGETQYF. CDR3 nucleotides: TGCGCCAGCAGCGGGGGGACTAAAGTTGGGGAGACCCAGTACTTC.

CDR3 loop: CSVIPRRGGNEQFF. CDR3 in DNA: TGCAGTGTCATCCCGCGGAGGGGGGGGAATGAGCAGTTCTTC. The chain employs TRBV20-1 and TRBJ2-5, with D possibly matching TRBD2 (7 bases). The J call is doubtful: the DNA matches TRBJ2-1 better. This CDR3 has 14 residues. CDR1 is DFQATT, CDR2 SNEGSKA, per germline (reference sequence).

The chain joins TRBV2 to TRBJ2-1; D gene uncertain. V lost 0 bases and J lost 6, with 12 bases in between. CDR1 and CDR2 from the germline V gene are SNHLY and FYNNEI. The CDR3 runs 15 residues. The CDR3 coding sequence is TGTGCCAGCAGTGAAGCGGAAGGCGCCTTCAATGAGCAGTTCTTC. It is translated as CASSEAEGAFNEQFF.

This clonotype appeared a few times. This chain uses TRBV4-1 with TRBJ2-1, with TRBD2 matching 10 bases. Trimming took 1 base from V and 1 from J; bases not matched to a gene: 10. Per the germline V gene, CDR1 is MGHRA and CDR2 is YSYEKL. This CDR3 is built from 19 residues. As DNA, the CDR3 is TGCGCCAGCAGCCAAGGTACGCCCAAACTAGCGGGGTCCTACAATGAGCAGTTCTTC. Encoded protein: CASSQGTPKLAGSYNEQFF.

This rearrangement joins TRBV7-6 to TRBJ2-3, with D unresolved. V was shortened by 1 base and J by 1 base, with 12 bases between the two germline ends. Germline V gene sequence: CDR1 SGHVS, CDR2 FNYEAQ. This CDR3 comprises 16 residues. CDR3 loop: CASSLGSPLGTDTQYF. In DNA, the CDR3 is TGTGCCAGCAGCTTAGGCAGTCCGCTAGGCACAGATACGCAGTATTTT. The full variable domain, with the rest looked up from reference TRBV7-6 and TRBJ2-3, is GAGVSQSPRYKVTKRGQDVALRCDPISGHVSLYWYRQALGQGPEFLTYFNYEAQQDKSGLPNDRFSAERPEGSISTLTIQRTEQRDSAMYRCASSLGSPLGTDTQYFGPGTRLTVL.